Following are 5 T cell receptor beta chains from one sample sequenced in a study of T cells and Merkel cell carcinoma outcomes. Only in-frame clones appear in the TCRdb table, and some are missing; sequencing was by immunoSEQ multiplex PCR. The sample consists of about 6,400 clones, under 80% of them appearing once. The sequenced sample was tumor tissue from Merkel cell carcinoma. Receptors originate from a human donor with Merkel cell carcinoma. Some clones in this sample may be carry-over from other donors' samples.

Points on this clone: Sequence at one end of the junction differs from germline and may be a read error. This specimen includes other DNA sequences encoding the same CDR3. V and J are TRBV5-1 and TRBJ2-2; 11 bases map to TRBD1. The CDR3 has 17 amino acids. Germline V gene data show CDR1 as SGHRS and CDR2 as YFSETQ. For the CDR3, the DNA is TGCGCCAGCAGCTACAGGAGGACAGGGGGCGGGACCGGGGAGTTGTTTTTT. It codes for CASSYRRTGGGTGELFF.

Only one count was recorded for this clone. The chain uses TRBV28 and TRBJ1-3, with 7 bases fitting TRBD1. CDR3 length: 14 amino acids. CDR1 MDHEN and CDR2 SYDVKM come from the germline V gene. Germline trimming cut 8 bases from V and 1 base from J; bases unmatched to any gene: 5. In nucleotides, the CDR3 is TGTGCCAGCCGCAACAGGGGATCTGGAAACACCATATATTTT. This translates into CASRNRGSGNTIYF.

The CDR3 DNA is TGTGCCACCAGCAGAGGGGGCAAAGAGACCCAGTACTTC. As protein: CATSRGGKETQYF. This sequence joins TRBV15 and TRBJ2-5, with D possibly matching TRBD1 (5 bases). Germline loops: CDR1 LNHNV, CDR2 YYDKDF (reference sequence). V was pared by 1 base and J by 3 bases, with 6 bases between. This CDR3 is 13 amino acids long.

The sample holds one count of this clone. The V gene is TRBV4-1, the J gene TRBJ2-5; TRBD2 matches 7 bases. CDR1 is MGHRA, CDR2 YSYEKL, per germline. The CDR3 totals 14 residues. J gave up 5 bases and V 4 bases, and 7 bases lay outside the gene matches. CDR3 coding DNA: TGCGCCAGCAGCCCGGTCGCGGGAGCGGAGACCCAGTACTTC. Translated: CASSPVAGAETQYF.

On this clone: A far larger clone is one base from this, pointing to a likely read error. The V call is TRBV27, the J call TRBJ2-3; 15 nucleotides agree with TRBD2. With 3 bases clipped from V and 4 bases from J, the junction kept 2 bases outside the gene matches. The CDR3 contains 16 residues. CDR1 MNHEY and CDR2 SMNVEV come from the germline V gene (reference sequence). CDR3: CASSLGLAGGSDTQYF. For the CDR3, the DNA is TGTGCCAGCAGTTTGGGACTAGCGGGAGGATCAGATACGCAGTATTTT.